These T cell receptor beta chains were read from a single sample in a study of blood T cell repertoires in COVID-19. Clones were sequenced by immunoSEQ multiplex PCR, and TCRdb holds only the in-frame ones, with some missing. The sample lists about 220,000 clones; around 86% were seen once. Sequenced: peripheral blood. The receptors come from a young man who had recovered from COVID-19. Both conserved end residues are part of each CDR3. D genes are given only for firm matches. Size tells how often a clone was seen (once, few, many) or the class of an expanded clone, and some rows leave it out.

>NA|TRBD1|TRBV3-1/TRBV3-2|TRBJ2-7
CASSQDGQGLEQYF
TGTGCCAGCAGCCAAGACGGACAGGGGCTCGAGCAGTACTTC
>NA|TRBD1|TRBV7-9|TRBJ2-5
CASSYGTGQETQYF
TGTGCCAGCAGCTACGGGACAGGGCAGGAGACCCAGTACTTC
>NA|NA|TRBV6-6|TRBJ2-7
CASSYSGLEGYEQYF
TGTGCCAGCAGTTACTCTGGGCTGGAGGGCTACGAGCAGTACTTC
>NA|NA|TRBV6-5|TRBJ2-7
CASSAGHYTRYEQYF
TGTGCCAGCAGCGCCGGACACTACACCCGGTACGAGCAGTACTTC
>NA|TRBD1|TRBV5-5|TRBJ2-3
CASSLAAGQGYTDTQYF
TGTGCCAGCAGCTTGGCCGCGGGACAGGGGTATACTGATACGCAGTATTTT
>NA|TRBD1|TRBV19|TRBJ1-5
CASSIRDRVGNQPQHF
TGTGCCAGTAGTATAAGGGACAGGGTTGGCAATCAGCCCCAGCATTTT
>NA|TRBD2|TRBV2|TRBJ2-1
CASKLTSGGGEQFF
TGTGCCAGCAAGTTGACTAGCGGGGGTGGGGAGCAGTTCTTC
>few|TRBD2|TRBV4-2|TRBJ2-1
CASSHVAGGYNEQFF
TGTGCCAGCAGCCACGTAGCGGGGGGATACAATGAGCAGTTCTTC
>NA|NA|TRBV5-4|TRBJ2-7
CASTLGPLADYEQYF
TGTGCCAGCACCTTGGGTCCTTTAGCCGACTACGAGCAGTACTTC
>NA|NA|TRBV3-1/TRBV3-2|TRBJ1-1
CASSLSGGFDTEAFF
TGTGCCAGCAGCCTCTCCGGGGGTTTTGACACTGAAGCTTTCTTT
>NA|NA|TRBV27|TRBJ1-3
CASWTVSGNTIYF
TGTGCCAGTTGGACAGTCTCTGGAAACACCATATATTTT
>NA|TRBD1|TRBV6-5|TRBJ1-3
CASSYAGTDPGNTIYF
TGTGCCAGCAGTTACGCTGGGACAGATCCTGGAAACACCATATATTTT
>NA|NA|TRBV2|TRBJ1-1
CATEMGLRGLGHTEAFF
TGTGCCACCGAAATGGGGCTTAGGGGGTTAGGGCACACTGAAGCTTTCTTT
>NA|TRBD1|TRBV7-9|TRBJ2-2
CARRGLDTGELFF
TGTGCCAGAAGGGGGCTCGACACCGGGGAGCTGTTTTTT
>NA|TRBD2|TRBV12-5|TRBJ2-5
CASGLVFQPGGGIQETQYF
TGTGCTAGTGGTTTGGTATTTCAGCCCGGGGGGGGGATCCAAGAGACCCAGTACTTC
>NA|NA|TRBV6-5|TRBJ1-5
CASSYSRQGGQPQHF
TGTGCCAGCAGTTACTCGAGGCAGGGAGGTCAGCCCCAGCATTTT
>NA|TRBD1|TRBV10-2|TRBJ1-2
CASSERQGADYGYTF
TGCGCCAGCAGTGAACGGCAGGGGGCTGACTATGGCTACACCTTC
>once|NA|TRBV6-2/TRBV6-3|TRBJ1-2
CASSYSTGNGYTF
TGTGCCAGCAGTTACTCGACGGGAAATGGCTACACCTTC
>NA|TRBD1|TRBV28|TRBJ2-1
CASSSGDGTGSEFF
TGTGCCAGCAGCTCAGGGGACGGGACAGGGTCGGAGTTCTTC
>few|NA|TRBV27|TRBJ2-7
CASSSAGEASYEQYF
TGTGCCAGCAGTTCCGCCGGGGAGGCCTCCTACGAGCAGTACTTC
>NA|TRBD1|TRBV5-6|TRBJ1-2
CASRRDSWHAF
TGTGCCAGCAGGAGGGACAGTTGGCACGCCTTC
>NA|TRBD1|TRBV6-2/TRBV6-3|TRBJ1-3
CASSQNRGRLRNTIYF
TGTGCCAGCAGCCAAAACAGGGGCAGGCTCAGAAACACCATATATTTT
>NA|NA|TRBV6-4|TRBJ2-1
CASSDTRGANEQFF
TGTGCCAGCAGTGACACCAGGGGGGCCAATGAGCAGTTCTTC
>NA|TRBD1|TRBV7-6|TRBJ1-4
CASSLLQGVTNEKLFF
TGTGCCAGCAGCTTACTCCAGGGGGTAACTAATGAAAAACTGTTTTTT
>NA|NA|TRBV7-8|TRBJ1-5
CASSLSTGDSNQPQHF
TGTGCCAGCAGCTTATCGACAGGCGATAGCAATCAGCCCCAGCATTTT
>NA|TRBD1|TRBV6-5|TRBJ1-5
CASRGTGDGNQPQHF
TGTGCCAGCAGGGGGACAGGGGATGGCAATCAGCCCCAGCATTTT
>NA|TRBD1|TRBV3-1/TRBV3-2|TRBJ2-3
CASSPGTGDPDPTDTQYF
TGTGCCAGCAGCCCGGGGACAGGGGACCCGGATCCCACAGATACGCAGTATTTT
>once|TRBD2|TRBV4-3|TRBJ2-4
CASSLGGGDRAKNIQYF
TGCGCCAGCAGCCTGGGCGGGGGGGATCGAGCCAAAAACATTCAGTACTTC
>NA|TRBD1|TRBV11-2|TRBJ1-2
CASSLASGTDNYGYTF
TGTGCCAGCAGCTTAGCTTCCGGGACAGATAACTATGGCTACACCTTC
>NA|NA|TRBV6-4|TRBJ1-1
CASSDSSYPWRAFF
TGTGCCAGCAGTGACTCGAGTTACCCTTGGAGGGCTTTCTTT
>NA|NA|TRBV18|TRBJ1-1
CASSLRNPGITEAFF
TGTGCCAGCTCGCTGAGGAATCCAGGGATCACTGAAGCTTTCTTT
>NA|NA|TRBV29-1|TRBJ1-2
CSVGGNYGYTF
TGCAGCGTTGGCGGAAACTATGGCTACACCTTC
>NA|TRBD1|TRBV29-1|TRBJ2-6
CSVNFRDRPDSGANVLTF
TGCAGCGTGAATTTCCGGGACAGACCGGACTCTGGGGCCAACGTCCTGACTTTC
>NA|TRBD1|TRBV5-5|TRBJ2-7
CASSLAGTGKLISF
TGTGCCAGCAGCTTGGCCGGGACAGGGAAACTGATCTCTTTC
>NA|NA|TRBV6-4|TRBJ1-1
CASSPQGYPNTEAFF
TGTGCCAGCAGCCCCCAGGGTTACCCCAACACTGAAGCTTTCTTT
>once|NA|TRBV7-6|TRBJ1-1
CASTLKFRGNTEAFF
TGTGCCAGCACCCTCAAATTCCGGGGGAACACTGAAGCTTTCTTT
>NA|NA|TRBV7-2|TRBJ2-7
CASSSQTPPGEQYF
TGTGCCAGCAGCTCTCAGACACCGCCGGGGGAGCAGTACTTC
>NA|TRBD2|TRBV23-1|TRBJ2-5
CASSQPGLAGGYQETQYF
TGCGCCAGCAGTCAACCAGGACTAGCGGGGGGCTACCAAGAGACCCAGTACTTC
>NA|NA|TRBV11-2|TRBJ2-3
CASSSVPRFTDTQYF
TGTGCCAGCAGCTCGGTCCCCCGTTTCACAGATACGCAGTATTTT
>few|NA|TRBV4-1|TRBJ1-2
CASSQIGGAGEYSGYTF
TGCGCCAGCAGCCAGATAGGGGGGGCAGGGGAATATAGTGGCTACACCTTC
>once|NA|TRBV14|TRBJ1-1
CASSPKQGTEAFF
TGTGCCAGCAGCCCAAAACAGGGTACTGAAGCTTTCTTT
>few|NA|TRBV19|TRBJ2-7
CASSLPGHRYEQYF
TGTGCCAGTAGTCTACCGGGACACAGATACGAGCAGTACTTC
>NA|NA|TRBV28|TRBJ1-2
CASNRIGGPIPNYGYTF
TGTGCCAGCAACCGCATAGGGGGACCGATCCCTAACTATGGCTACACCTTC
>NA|NA|TRBV11-1|TRBJ2-7
CASSLVQGMRGEQYF
TGTGCCAGCAGCTTAGTTCAGGGGATGAGGGGCGAGCAGTACTTC
>many|TRBD1|TRBV5-4|TRBJ1-2
CASSPGTESYTF
TGTGCCAGCAGCCCCGGGACAGAAAGCTACACCTTC
>NA|NA|TRBV6-5|TRBJ2-3
CASTNAGTQYF
TGTGCCAGCACCAACGCGGGTACGCAGTATTTT
>NA|NA|TRBV19|TRBJ1-1
CASSIWFGKGDTEAFF
TGTGCCAGTAGTATATGGTTTGGGAAAGGGGATACTGAAGCTTTCTTT
>few|NA|TRBV7-9|TRBJ1-1
CASSRYRQAPWDTEAFF
TGTGCCAGCAGCCGATATCGACAGGCCCCATGGGACACTGAAGCTTTCTTT
>once|TRBD1|TRBV11-2|TRBJ2-2
CASRAGQGAGELFF
TGTGCCAGCAGGGCGGGACAGGGGGCCGGGGAGCTGTTTTTT
>NA|TRBD1|TRBV6-5|TRBJ2-3
CASSYWDRGSDTQYF
TGTGCCAGCAGCTATTGGGACAGGGGGTCTGATACGCAGTATTTT
>NA|NA|TRBV6-4|TRBJ2-7
CASSDPGAYEQYF
TGTGCCAGCAGTGACCCCGGGGCCTACGAGCAGTACTTC
>NA|NA|TRBV19|TRBJ2-7
CASSTKAQDYEQYF
TGTGCCAGTAGTACTAAAGCCCAGGACTACGAGCAGTACTTC
>NA|NA|TRBV19|TRBJ2-1
CASSIAGSSYNEQFF
TGTGCCAGTAGTATAGCGGGGAGCTCCTACAATGAGCAGTTCTTC
>NA|TRBD1|TRBV7-6|TRBJ2-2
CASSPRTGPNTGELFF
TGTGCCAGCAGCCCTCGGACAGGGCCTAACACCGGGGAGCTGTTTTTT
>NA|NA|TRBV20-1|TRBJ2-7
CRSDEQYF
TGCAGATCCGACGAGCAGTACTTC
>NA|TRBD1|TRBV7-6|TRBJ2-7
CASSRRQGRASYEQYF
TGTGCCAGCAGCCGTAGACAGGGTCGGGCCTCCTACGAGCAGTACTTC
>NA|TRBD2|TRBV4-1|TRBJ2-7
CASSGPAGGLSEQYF
TGCGCCAGCAGCGGCCCAGCGGGGGGGCTGAGCGAGCAGTACTTC